Listed below are T cell receptor beta chains from one sample, sequenced in a study of blood T cells in healthy people across ages. MiXCR, applied by TCRdb to the 5' RACE reads, yields one record per CDR3 protein. The data hold fewer than 650,000 distinct CDR3 sequences, with about 25% observed a single time. The same specimen was also included in a second study, on T cells of mothers and their children.

Sample: blood. The receptors here all came from a boy aged 2 to 9 in good health. Both conserved end residues are trimmed from each CDR3.

len: 10; v_gene: TRBV7-9; CDR3aa: ASSSLGGEQF
len: 12; v_gene: TRBV12-3/TRBV12-4; CDR3aa: ASSLAAGLNEQF
len: 13; v_gene: TRBV20-1; CDR3aa: SARDLSPISYEQY
len: 16; v_gene: TRBV4-3; CDR3aa: ASSHHKQGQGALETQY
len: 12; v_gene: TRBV15; CDR3aa: ATSRDPDRLPVF
len: 13; v_gene: TRBV10-3; CDR3aa: AIRPPMGSYNEQF
len: 16; v_gene: TRBV12-3/TRBV12-4; CDR3aa: ASSSPGTMDPYQETQY
len: 11; v_gene: TRBV5-8; CDR3aa: ASSLGLARELF
len: 12; v_gene: TRBV27; CDR3aa: ASSPSPFSYEQY
len: 10; v_gene: TRBV6-6; CDR3aa: ASSYSGHEQF
len: 9; v_gene: TRBV18; CDR3aa: ASSPSAEQY
len: 13; v_gene: TRBV5-8; CDR3aa: ASSLAGSGNYGYT
len: 14; v_gene: TRBV4-3; CDR3aa: ASGQDLVGGAYEQY
len: 12; v_gene: TRBV2; CDR3aa: ASSKAGVEDTQY
len: 15; v_gene: TRBV7-2; CDR3aa: ASSSVLAGVSGGIQY
len: 11; v_gene: TRBV20-1; CDR3aa: SASDRLMSEQF
len: 13; v_gene: TRBV6-5; CDR3aa: ASSAVGSSSYEQY
len: 11; v_gene: TRBV12-3/TRBV12-4; CDR3aa: ASRLGDNQPQH
len: 13; v_gene: TRBV24-1; CDR3aa: ATSDLQASHTEAF
len: 14; v_gene: TRBV6-5; CDR3aa: ASSYLGPNSDYGYT
len: 10; v_gene: TRBV20-1; CDR3aa: SARGQQETQY
len: 11; v_gene: TRBV12-3/TRBV12-4; CDR3aa: ASSLVAGGKQF
len: 11; v_gene: TRBV27; CDR3aa: ASNNPTSGEQF
len: 11; v_gene: TRBV29-1; CDR3aa: SAGQGSTDTQY
len: 14; v_gene: TRBV9; CDR3aa: ASSPRQGSTYNEQF
len: 11; v_gene: TRBV12-5; CDR3aa: ASGSTGSEKLF
len: 11; v_gene: TRBV5-5; CDR3aa: ASSLPANTEAF
len: 14; v_gene: TRBV20-1; CDR3aa: SASGRTGVWGETQY
len: 14; v_gene: TRBV29-1; CDR3aa: SVVGLADHHSYEQY
len: 10; v_gene: TRBV9; CDR3aa: ASSPGTREQY
len: 15; v_gene: TRBV20-1; CDR3aa: SAREVGLAGGRYTQY
len: 12; v_gene: TRBV19; CDR3aa: ASTPTGRTYEQY
len: 17; v_gene: TRBV3-1; CDR3aa: ASSPRADLGGWMEETQY
len: 14; v_gene: TRBV7-9; CDR3aa: ASSSTGLAGNSEQY
len: 14; v_gene: TRBV5-1; CDR3aa: ASTREGDRGFYKQY
len: 11; v_gene: TRBV12-3/TRBV12-4; CDR3aa: ASSPEPRGEQF
len: 13; v_gene: TRBV18; CDR3aa: ASSQAGTSSGEQY
len: 12; v_gene: TRBV5-1; CDR3aa: ASSLSGLGAEAF
len: 13; v_gene: TRBV18; CDR3aa: ASSPGTQAGNEQF
len: 12; v_gene: TRBV7-9; CDR3aa: ASSFSREEDTQY
len: 11; v_gene: TRBV25-1; CDR3aa: ASSELAGTEAF
len: 13; v_gene: TRBV3-1; CDR3aa: ASSQGATGGGLLF
len: 13; v_gene: TRBV20-1; CDR3aa: SANDGGSSYNEQF
len: 9; v_gene: TRBV3-1; CDR3aa: ATTRYNEQF
len: 12; v_gene: TRBV2; CDR3aa: ASLKGRGAYEQY
len: 13; v_gene: TRBV27; CDR3aa: ASRNSGFSNQPQH
len: 12; v_gene: TRBV6-4; CDR3aa: ASSVGPKNGELF
len: 13; v_gene: TRBV20-1; CDR3aa: SAPLGGASTDTQY
len: 14; v_gene: TRBV7-9; CDR3aa: ASSRGGAGGLNEQF
len: 12; v_gene: TRBV7-8; CDR3aa: ASSRIQGNYGYT
len: 12; v_gene: TRBV11-2; CDR3aa: ASRETGVDYGYT
len: 14; v_gene: TRBV11-1; CDR3aa: ASSFGSGGPRETQY
len: 16; v_gene: TRBV7-2; CDR3aa: ASSLAAGGGTYNQPQH
len: 11; v_gene: TRBV30; CDR3aa: ARRDSSWDTQY